These T cell receptor beta chains were read from a single sample in a study of T-cell memory formation after mild COVID-19. One entry per CDR3 protein results from TCRdb running MiXCR on the 5' RACE reads. The data contain about 110,000 distinct CDR3 sequences, about a fifth of them seen just once; the ten biggest clones take up approximately 41%. The source material was PBMCs or a T cell subset sorted from them (not recorded which). These receptors were collected from a man younger than 35 who had mild COVID-19 (a few samples of this study predate the infection). Cell type and time point are not known. The CDR3 runs from the conserved cysteine through the conserved F or W. The D gene is left open where the match is weak. Clone size is shown for a subset of rows, as once, few, many or a class of expanded clone.

TRBD1,TRBJ1-1,-,TRBV4-3,CASSHYRGPSEAFF,TGCGCCAGCAGCCACTACAGGGGGCCGTCGGAAGCTTTCTTT
TRBD1,TRBJ2-3,few,TRBV18,CASSPPWTGARTDTQYF,TGTGCCAGCTCACCACCGTGGACAGGGGCCCGCACAGATACGCAGTATTTT
TRBD1,TRBJ1-3,-,TRBV18,CASSPWGQPNAYSGNTIYF,TGTGCCAGCTCACCGTGGGGACAGCCTAATGCCTACTCTGGAAACACCATATATTTT
-,TRBJ2-3,-,TRBV10-2,CASASWRGGSTDTQYF,TGCGCCAGTGCTTCGTGGCGAGGGGGGAGCACAGATACGCAGTATTTT
-,TRBJ2-5,once,TRBV27,CASSTNRDITQYF,TGTGCCAGCAGCACGAACAGGGACATCACCCAGTACTTC
-,TRBJ1-2,-,TRBV9,CASSVGRDGYTF,TGTGCCAGCAGCGTAGGCAGGGATGGCTACACCTTC
-,TRBJ1-1,few,TRBV7-9,CASSLDQTEAFF,TGTGCCAGCAGCCTGGATCAAACTGAAGCTTTCTTT
TRBD2,TRBJ2-2,-,TRBV15,CATSPLGLPGGYTGELFF,TGTGCCACCAGCCCCTTGGGGCTACCGGGGGGGTACACCGGGGAGCTGTTTTTT
-,TRBJ2-2,few,TRBV4-3,CASSQDWTGTGELFF,TGCGCCAGCAGCCAAGATTGGACTGGCACCGGGGAGCTGTTTTTT
-,TRBJ2-3,few,TRBV4-1,CASSQGSDGTDTQYF,TGCGCCAGCAGCCAAGGCTCGGATGGCACAGATACGCAGTATTTT
-,TRBJ1-2,many,TRBV19,CASSIFGSGIYGYTF,TGTGCCAGTAGTATCTTCGGGTCAGGGATCTATGGCTACACCTTC
-,TRBJ2-1,-,TRBV10-2,CASSASHGGHNEQFF,TGCGCCAGCAGTGCTAGCCATGGGGGCCACAATGAGCAGTTCTTC
TRBD1,TRBJ2-4,few,TRBV7-9,CASSPGTGTGKYF,TGTGCCAGCAGCCCCGGGACAGGGACCGGGAAGTACTTC
-,TRBJ1-5,-,TRBV7-8,CASSLDQHQPQHF,TGTGCCAGCAGCTTAGATCAGCATCAGCCCCAGCATTTT
TRBD2,TRBJ2-7,few,TRBV6-6,CASSLGGGAYEQYF,TGTGCCAGCAGTCTCGGCGGGGGGGCCTACGAGCAGTACTTC
-,TRBJ1-5,-,TRBV4-1,CASSQDYGAGNQPQHF,TGCGCCAGCAGCCAAGATTACGGGGCGGGTAATCAGCCCCAGCATTTT
-,TRBJ2-5,-,TRBV12-3/TRBV12-4,CASSQPGHQETQYF,TGTGCCAGCAGTCAACCGGGACACCAAGAGACCCAGTACTTC
-,TRBJ1-1,few,TRBV7-6,CASTFWENTEAFF,TGTGCCAGCACCTTCTGGGAGAACACTGAAGCTTTCTTT
-,TRBJ2-1,-,TRBV19,CASSIERRGGHNEQFF,TGTGCCAGTAGTATAGAAAGGCGGGGTGGCCACAATGAGCAGTTCTTC
-,TRBJ1-5,-,TRBV5-5,CASSWRVGGNQPQHF,TGTGCCAGCAGCTGGCGGGTCGGGGGCAATCAGCCCCAGCATTTT
TRBD2,TRBJ2-1,few,TRBV7-3,CASSRGERGSSYNEQFF,TGTGCCAGCAGCCGTGGCGAGCGGGGGAGCTCCTACAATGAGCAGTTCTTC
-,TRBJ2-2,-,TRBV5-1,CASSLAIDGPPNTGELFF,TGCGCCAGCAGCTTGGCCATCGACGGGCCGCCGAACACCGGGGAGCTGTTTTTT
-,TRBJ1-1,-,TRBV5-1,CASSSDSPTEAFF,TGCGCCAGCAGCTCGGACAGCCCAACTGAAGCTTTCTTT
-,TRBJ1-1,-,TRBV5-4,CASSPGGGLNTEAFF,TGTGCCAGCAGCCCTGGGGGGGGGTTGAACACTGAAGCTTTCTTT
TRBD1,TRBJ1-1,-,TRBV28,CASSLPGTGNTEAFF,TGTGCCAGCAGTTTACCCGGGACAGGGAACACTGAAGCTTTCTTT
-,TRBJ2-7,few,TRBV4-1,CASSAVGGEQYF,TGCGCCAGCAGCGCCGTGGGCGGCGAGCAGTACTTC
TRBD1,TRBJ2-1,many,TRBV6-5,CASSYRDRGRAEQFF,TGTGCCAGCAGTTATAGGGACAGGGGGCGGGCTGAGCAGTTCTTC
-,TRBJ2-3,few,TRBV7-2,CASSPLPPGLGTDTQYF,TGTGCCAGCAGCCCCCTCCCCCCGGGACTTGGGACAGATACGCAGTATTTT